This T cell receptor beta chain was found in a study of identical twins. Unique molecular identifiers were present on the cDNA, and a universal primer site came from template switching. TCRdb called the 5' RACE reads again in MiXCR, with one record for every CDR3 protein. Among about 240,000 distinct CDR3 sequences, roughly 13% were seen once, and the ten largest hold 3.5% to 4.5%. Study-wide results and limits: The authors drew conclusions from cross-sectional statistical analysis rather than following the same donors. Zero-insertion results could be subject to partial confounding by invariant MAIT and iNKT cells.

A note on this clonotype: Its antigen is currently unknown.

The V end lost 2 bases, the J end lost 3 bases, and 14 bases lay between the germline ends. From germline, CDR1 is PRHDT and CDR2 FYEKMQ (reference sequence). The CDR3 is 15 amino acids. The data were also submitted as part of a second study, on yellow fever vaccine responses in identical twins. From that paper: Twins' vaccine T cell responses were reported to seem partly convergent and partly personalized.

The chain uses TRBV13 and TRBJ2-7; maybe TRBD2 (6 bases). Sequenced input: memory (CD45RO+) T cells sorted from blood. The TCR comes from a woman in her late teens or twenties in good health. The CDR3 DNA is TGTGCCAGCAGCTTATACGGGCAGGGAGGCTACGAGCAGTACTTC. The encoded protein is CASSLYGQGGYEQYF.